This entry is about one T cell receptor beta chain. The antigen is unknown. Just one base apart from a much larger clone, this may be a read error. No conserved phenylalanine or tryptophan is present at the end of the CDR3, so a read error is the likely explanation. Samples came from axillary lymph nodes draining the breast cancer. The sample is drawn from a study of breast tumors, draining lymph nodes, adjacent tissues. Study conclusions and caveats: Luminal-like breast cancer showed significantly greater tumor-nontumor repertoire similarity than basal-like breast cancer did. That most tumor T cells come from lymph nodes remained unproven.

With V trimmed by 2 bases and J by 3 bases, 10 bases remained unmatched. Germline V gene sequence: CDR1 LGHNA, CDR2 YNFKEQ. There are 17 residues in the CDR3. TCRdb itself ran the multiplex PCR reads through MiXCR, one entry per CDR3 protein. In the table there are around 130,000 distinct CDR3 sequences, roughly 21% of which are singletons. This sequence joins TRBV4-2 and TRBJ1-3, with 7 positions matching TRBD1. The sequenced sample was axillary lymph node tissue. The receptor's source is a female donor with breast cancer. Some clones in this sample may be carry-over from other donors' samples. CDR3: CASSQSAGRGHGNTIYL. The DNA for the CDR3 is TGTGCCAGCAGCCAATCAGCAGGGAGGGGGCATGGAAACACCATATATCTT.